The 31 T cell receptor beta chains listed next were all sequenced from one sample in a study of T cells in Graves' hyperthyroidism and ophthalmopathy. Amplified TCR beta CDR3 regions derived from RNA transcripts. The TCR CDR3 first-round RT-PCR relied on the HTBI primer set. TCRdb analysed the multiplex PCR reads with MiXCR anew, one entry per CDR3 protein. This table has 350,000 to 450,000 distinct CDR3 sequences, over 12% appearing once. Material for sequencing was blood. The origin of the receptors is a man aged 50-60 years with Graves' ophthalmopathy.

This clonotype was found many times. The rearrangement links TRBV28 to TRBJ1-6; no clear D. The CDR3 length is 13 residues. Germline V CDR1 and CDR2: MDHEN, SYDVKM. The ends were cut back, 6 bases at V and 6 bases at J, with 9 bases in the middle. The CDR3 region is CASRRSRNSPLHF. The CDR3 nucleotides read TGTGCCAGCAGGAGAAGTCGTAATTCACCCCTCCACTTT. The entire variable domain, with the rest obtained from reference TRBV28 and TRBJ1-6, is as follows: DVKVTQSSRYLVKRTGEKVFLECVQDMDHENMFWYRQDPGLGLRLIYFSYDVKMKEKGDIPEGYSVSREKKERFSLILESASTNQTSMYLCASRRSRNSPLHFGNGTRLTVT.

In its sample, this clonotype was seen many times. This rearrangement joins TRBV20-1 to TRBJ2-1; no clear D. Germline loops: CDR1 DFQATT, CDR2 SNEGSKA (reference sequence). The germline V and J ends were trimmed by 7 bases and 9 bases, with 19 bases remaining between them. The CDR3 length is 13 residues. CDR3 in amino acids: CSVIGHKWFEQFF. The CDR3 DNA reads TGCAGTGTTATTGGCCACAAGTGGTTTGAGCAGTTCTTC.

As regards this clonotype: A much larger clone sits a single nucleotide away, making a read error possible. The V call is TRBV27, the J call TRBJ1-1, with D uncertain. The CDR3 has 13 residues. Trimming cost V 7 bases and J 3 bases, with 12 bases left between them. Per germline, CDR1 MNHEY and CDR2 SMNVEV (reference sequence). The CDR3 sequence is CASNPSHDTEAFF. The DNA for the CDR3 is TGTGCCAGCAATCCCAGTCACGACACTGAAGCTTTCTTT.

The chain carries TRBV28 and TRBJ2-1; 8 nucleotides line up with TRBD2. The V gene end was trimmed by 5 bases and the J gene end by 7 bases; junction bases not matched to a gene: 13. From germline, CDR1 is MDHEN and CDR2 SYDVKM. This CDR3 contains 16 residues. In nucleotides, the CDR3 is TGTGCCAGCAGTCTTAGGGGGACTAGGGTGAGGAATGAGCAGTTCTTC. Protein product: CASSLRGTRVRNEQFF.

In this sample, this clonotype turned up many times. This rearrangement joins TRBV18 to TRBJ1-2; D ambiguous. V shed 2 bases and J shed 2 bases, with 6 bases lying between them. The CDR3 is 13 amino acids. The germline V gene has CDR1 KGHSH and CDR2 LQKENI. The CDR3 here is CASSPEDNYGYTF. In DNA form, the CDR3 reads TGTGCCAGCTCACCAGAGGACAACTATGGCTACACCTTC.

On this clonotype itself: In this CDR3 the conserved last residue, phenylalanine or tryptophan, is missing, so a read error is likely. CDR3 in DNA: TGTGCCAGCAGTTCAGCAGGACAGGAGTCCGGTATAGATTCACCCCTCCACTCT. Protein: CASSSAGQESGIDSPLHS. V and J are TRBV12-3 or TRBV12-4 and TRBJ1-6, with 7 bases fitting TRBD1. The CDR3 consists of 18 residues. V trimming: 4 bases; J trimming: 8 bases; junction bases outside the gene matches: 17.

The rearrangement links TRBV7-6 to TRBJ2-7; 10 bases are shared with TRBD2. The V and J ends lost 2 bases and 2 bases, in that order; junction bases with no gene match: 6. CDR3 length: 16 residues. Germline CDR1 SGHVS, CDR2 FNYEAQ. The CDR3 is CASSLLTSGVAYEQYF. CDR3 nucleotides: TGTGCCAGCAGCTTATTAACTAGCGGGGTGGCCTACGAGCAGTACTTC.

This clonotype has a count of ten or more. V gene TRBV12-3 or TRBV12-4 combines with J gene TRBJ2-1; 7 nucleotides line up with TRBD2. This CDR3 is built from 14 residues. V lost 3 bases to trimming and J lost 5 bases; unmatched junction nucleotides: 4. This CDR3 is CASSLTSTHNEQFF. CDR3 bases: TGTGCCAGCAGTTTGACTAGCACCCACAATGAGCAGTTCTTC.

V is TRBV7-2 and J is TRBJ2-2; D call uncertain. CDR1 and CDR2 from the germline V gene are SGHTA and FQGNSA. The CDR3 has 13 amino acids. The ends were cut back, 4 bases at V and 5 bases at J, with 8 bases in the middle. The CDR3 here is CASSSQVTGELFF. The CDR3 nucleotides read TGTGCCAGCAGCTCTCAGGTGACCGGGGAGCTGTTTTTT.

This clonotype was seen repeatedly, ten times or more. The chain recombines TRBV27 with TRBJ2-7; TRBD1 is a possible D gene (6 bases). V lost 8 bases and J 3 bases, leaving 11 bases between the germline ends. The CDR3 length is 12 residues. Germline CDR1 reads MNHEY; CDR2 reads SMNVEV (reference sequence). CDR3 nucleotides: TGTGCCAGCGGCTTACAGGGCTACGAGCAGTACTTC. Amino acids: CASGLQGYEQYF.

This clonotype was seen at least ten times. The chain carries TRBV13 and TRBJ1-1, with a tentative D call TRBD1 (6 bases). The CDR3 is 14 amino acids. Germline V gives CDR1 PRHDT, CDR2 FYEKMQ (reference sequence). V was trimmed by 2 bases and J by 6 bases, leaving 13 bases between them. The CDR3 here is CASSLRGSGPEAFF. The CDR3 region has the DNA TGTGCCAGCAGCTTAAGGGGGAGTGGCCCTGAAGCTTTCTTT.

Concerning this clonotype: Sequence at one end of the junction differs from germline and may be a read error. The chain combines TRBV7-2 with TRBJ1-1; D is ambiguous. CDR1 and CDR2 from the germline V gene are SGHTA and FQGNSA. CDR3 length: 14 residues. The CDR3 sequence is CASSSRVMNTEASF. DNA of the CDR3: TGTGCCAGCAGCTCACGGGTTATGAACACTGAAGCTTCCTTT.

This clonotype was observed many times. The chain employs TRBV7-9 and TRBJ2-5, with 11 bases fitting TRBD2. The ends lost 6 bases at V and 5 bases at J; junction bases unmatched: 5. The CDR3 contains 14 residues. From germline, CDR1 is SEHNR and CDR2 FQNEAQ (reference sequence). The CDR3 sequence: CASRPTSGIETQYF. The CDR3, as DNA: TGTGCCAGCAGGCCGACTAGCGGGATTGAGACCCAGTACTTC.

This clonotype was observed many times. CDR3: CSASESFGGSSTEAFF. DNA of the CDR3: TGCAGTGCTAGTGAGTCATTCGGGGGATCCAGCACTGAAGCTTTCTTT. The V gene is TRBV20-1, the J gene TRBJ1-1; tentative D call: TRBD1 (5 bases). V shed 3 bases and J shed 4 bases, with 21 bases lying between them. This CDR3 spans 16 amino acids. Germline assignment: CDR1 DFQATT and CDR2 SNEGSKA (reference sequence).

The rearrangement uses TRBV5-4 and TRBJ1-2; 7 bases fit TRBD1. Trimming cost V 3 bases and J 3 bases; bases outside gene matches: 11. The germline gives CDR1 SGHNT, CDR2 YYREEE (reference sequence). The CDR3 sequence is 16 residues long. The DNA for the CDR3 is TGTGCCAGCAGCTCCCACAACAGGGGCGAAGACTATGGCTACACCTTC. This sequence encodes CASSSHNRGEDYGYTF.

This clonotype has a count of ten or more. The chain uses TRBV20-1 and TRBJ2-1, with 11 bases aligning to TRBD2. Germline V gene data show CDR1 as DFQATT and CDR2 as SNEGSKA (reference sequence). This CDR3 has 15 amino acids. V gave up 3 bases and J gave up 4 bases; unmatched junction bases: 5. CDR3 sequence reads: CSASPLAGGYNEQFF. The CDR3 region has the DNA TGCAGTGCTAGCCCATTAGCGGGAGGGTACAATGAGCAGTTCTTC.

The rearrangement uses TRBV20-1 and TRBJ1-1; tentatively, D is TRBD1 (6 bases). The germline V and J ends were trimmed by 3 bases and 0 bases, with 14 bases remaining between them. Germline CDR1 reads DFQATT; CDR2 reads SNEGSKA (reference sequence). CDR3 length: 15 residues. CDR3 in DNA: TGCAGTGCTAGTGGGACACAAAAAATGAACACTGAAGCTTTCTTT. Its protein is CSASGTQKMNTEAFF.

This clonotype was seen many times. The V and J genes are TRBV4-2 and TRBJ2-7; TRBD1 matches at 8 bases. J lost 3 bases, V lost 4 bases, and 14 bases had no gene match. Germline V gives CDR1 LGHNA, CDR2 YNFKEQ. The CDR3 is 17 amino acids. As DNA, the CDR3 is TGTGCCAGCAGCCCCCAAGCGTCAGGGGGCTTTAACTACGAGCAGTACTTC. Protein sequence: CASSPQASGGFNYEQYF.

The chain carries TRBV28 and TRBJ2-7; no definite D call. V lost 2 bases and J lost 4, with 6 bases in between. CDR3 size: 12 residues. The germline CDR1 and CDR2 sequences are MDHEN and SYDVKM. In DNA form, the CDR3 reads TGTGCCAGCAGTTTAAAGGGATACGAGCAGTACTTC. Its protein is CASSLKGYEQYF.

This clonotype was found many times. This chain links TRBV7-9 with TRBJ2-7; D perhaps matches TRBD2 (6 bases). There are 15 residues in the CDR3. Between the trimmed V and J ends, which lost 7 bases and 3 bases, there was a span of 19 bases. The V gene's germline CDR1 is SEHNR and CDR2 FQNEAQ (reference sequence). The CDR3 loop reads CASTIGMAGNYEQYF. The CDR3 DNA sequence: TGTGCCAGCACCATAGGAATGGCGGGGAACTACGAGCAGTACTTC. Variable domain in full (rest from reference TRBV7-9 and TRBJ2-7): DTGVSQNPRHKITKRGQNVTFRCDPISEHNRLYWYRQTLGQGPEFLTYFQNEAQLEKSRLLSDRFSAERPKGSFSTLEIQRTEQGDSAMYLCASTIGMAGNYEQYFGPGTRLTVT.

This clonotype was detected ten times or more. The V gene is TRBV5-1, the J gene TRBJ2-1, with 9 bases identical to TRBD2. CDR3 length equals 14 residues. Germline values: CDR1 SGHRS, CDR2 YFSETQ. V trimming: 2 bases; J trimming: 9 bases; junction bases outside the gene matches: 6. The CDR3 sequence: CASSFRREGLEQFF. The CDR3 DNA reads as TGCGCCAGCAGCTTTAGGCGGGAGGGCCTTGAGCAGTTCTTC.

This clonotype was counted ten times or more. V and J are TRBV29-1 and TRBJ1-2; possible D gene TRBD1, 6 bases. Germline CDR1 SQVTM, CDR2 ANQGSEA. V lost 0 bases and J 7 bases, leaving 9 bases between the germline ends. The CDR3 contains 12 residues. As DNA, the CDR3 is TGCAGCGTTGAAGATCGCAGGGGTGGCTACACCTTC. It is translated as CSVEDRRGGYTF.

This clonotype was observed many times. J is TRBJ1-4 and V is TRBV20-1; D perhaps matches TRBD1 (5 bases). Trimming removed 6 bases from V and 2 bases from J, with 16 bases in between. The germline V gene has CDR1 DFQATT and CDR2 SNEGSKA (reference sequence). The CDR3 has 15 residues. CDR3 bases: TGCAGTGCAAGATCCAGGGAGGCTACTAATGAAAAACTGTTTTTT. Residues: CSARSREATNEKLFF.

This clonotype was seen at least ten times. The rearrangement uses TRBV11-2 and TRBJ1-2, with 10 bases aligning to TRBD1. The trim removed 1 base at V and 4 bases at J, leaving 3 bases unmatched. This CDR3 contains 15 residues. Germline CDR1 reads SGHAT; CDR2 reads FQNNGV. This CDR3 reads CASSLGTGGPYGYTF. CDR3 nucleotide sequence: TGTGCCAGCAGCTTAGGGACAGGGGGACCCTATGGCTACACCTTC.

This clonotype was detected ten times or more. The V call is TRBV18, the J call TRBJ1-2, with 8 bases lining up with TRBD1. The CDR3 extends over 15 amino acids. The germline V gene encodes CDR1 KGHSH and CDR2 LQKENI. V lost 6 bases to trimming and J lost 3 bases; unmatched junction nucleotides: 9. The CDR3 DNA follows: TGTGCCAGCTCCCCAACGACAGGGGCCTACTATGGCTACACCTTC. Amino acids: CASSPTTGAYYGYTF.

This clonotype was found many times. J is TRBJ2-1 and V is TRBV20-1; 8 bases map to TRBD1. Germline V lookup: CDR1 DFQATT, CDR2 SNEGSKA (reference sequence). The CDR3 is 13 residues long. V gave up 3 bases and J gave up 6 bases; unmatched junction bases: 4. DNA for the CDR3: TGCAGTGCTAGCGGGACAGGTAGCAATGAGCAGTTCTTC. Its protein is CSASGTGSNEQFF.

This clonotype was found many times. The rearrangement links TRBV11-2 to TRBJ2-1, with D possibly being TRBD1 (6 bases). Trimming took 5 bases from V and 0 from J, leaving 14 bases between them. CDR3 length: 16 amino acids. The germline CDR1 and CDR2 sequences are SGHAT and FQNNGV. CDR3 nucleotides: TGTGCCAGCAGCCCAAACAGGGCCAGCTCCTACAATGAGCAGTTCTTC. This sequence encodes CASSPNRASSYNEQFF. Using reference TRBV11-2 and TRBJ2-1 for the parts outside the CDR3, the full variable domain is EAGVAQSPRYKIIEKRQSVAFWCNPISGHATLYWYQQILGQGPKLLIQFQNNGVVDDSQLPKDRFSAERLKGVDSTLKIQPAKLEDSAVYLCASSPNRASSYNEQFFGPGTRLTVL.

The genes are TRBV28 and TRBJ1-4; D is uncertain. Germline lookup yields CDR1 MDHEN and CDR2 SYDVKM. The CDR3 consists of 12 residues. Trimming stripped 5 bases from V and 10 bases from J, with 11 bases between. The CDR3 nucleotides are TGTGCCAGCAGTCAAGAACCGGGAAAACTGTTTTTT. Protein sequence: CASSQEPGKLFF.

As regards this clonotype: This may be a read error, as it is one base from a much larger clone. V usage is TRBV2 and J usage is TRBJ1-1; 7 positions match TRBD1. The CDR3 totals 16 residues. Germline CDR1 and CDR2: SNHLY and FYNNEI. The V and J ends lost 11 bases and 4 bases, in that order; junction bases with no gene match: 19. The CDR3: CAGTRDDLNRGTEAFF. As DNA, the CDR3 is TGTGCCGGCACCCGCGACGATTTAAACAGGGGCACTGAAGCTTTCTTT.

The rearrangement links TRBV4-2 to TRBJ2-5; D gene uncertain. CDR1 and CDR2 from the germline V gene are LGHNA and YNFKEQ. This CDR3 has 13 residues. V was shortened by 3 bases and J by 5 bases, with 10 bases between the two germline ends. CDR3 region: CASSQGSYETQYF. In DNA, the CDR3 is TGTGCCAGCAGCCAGGGCTCGTACGAGACCCAGTACTTC.

This clonotype occurred a few times. Written as DNA, the CDR3 is TGTGCCAGCAGCCACCGGACAGGCGAAGCTTTCTTT. Protein product: CASSHRTGEAFF. The rearrangement uses TRBV7-6 and TRBJ1-1, with 7 nucleotides matching TRBD1. The CDR3 consists of 12 residues. Germline CDR1 is SGHVS and CDR2 is FNYEAQ. V was clipped by 5 bases and J by 8 bases; unmatched bases: 5. Together with reference TRBV7-6 and TRBJ1-1, the CDR3 gives the full variable domain: GAGVSQSPRYKVTKRGQDVALRCDPISGHVSLYWYRQALGQGPEFLTYFNYEAQQDKSGLPNDRFSAERPEGSISTLTIQRTEQRDSAMYRCASSHRTGEAFFGQGTRLTVV.